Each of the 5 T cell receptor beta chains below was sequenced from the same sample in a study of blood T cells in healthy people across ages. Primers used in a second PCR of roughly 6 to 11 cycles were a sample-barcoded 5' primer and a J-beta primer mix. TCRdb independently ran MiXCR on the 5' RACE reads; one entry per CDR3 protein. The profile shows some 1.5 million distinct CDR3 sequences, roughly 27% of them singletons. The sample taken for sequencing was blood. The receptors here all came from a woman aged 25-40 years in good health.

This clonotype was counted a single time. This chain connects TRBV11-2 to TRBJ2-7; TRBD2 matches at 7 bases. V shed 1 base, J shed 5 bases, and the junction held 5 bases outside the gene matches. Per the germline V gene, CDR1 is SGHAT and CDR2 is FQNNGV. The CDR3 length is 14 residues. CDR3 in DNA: TGTGCCAGCAGCTTAGCAGCGGGAACCAACGAGCAGTACTTC. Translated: CASSLAAGTNEQYF.

The CDR3 DNA follows: TGTGCCAGCAGTCTGAGGGAGTTTTCCTACAATGAGCAGTTCTTC. Translated, it gives CASSLREFSYNEQFF. This chain connects TRBV6-5 to TRBJ2-1, with D maybe TRBD2 (5 bases). CDR1 MNHEY and CDR2 SVGAGI come from the germline V gene. This CDR3 spans 15 amino acids. V dropped 5 bases and J dropped 1 base, with 12 bases sitting between them.

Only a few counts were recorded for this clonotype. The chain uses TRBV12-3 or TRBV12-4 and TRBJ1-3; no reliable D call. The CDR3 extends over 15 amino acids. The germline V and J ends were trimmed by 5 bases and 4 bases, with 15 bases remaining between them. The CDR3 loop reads CASSLGRPAGNTIYF. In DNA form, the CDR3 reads TGTGCCAGCAGTCTCGGGCGTCCAGCGGGAAACACCATATATTTT.

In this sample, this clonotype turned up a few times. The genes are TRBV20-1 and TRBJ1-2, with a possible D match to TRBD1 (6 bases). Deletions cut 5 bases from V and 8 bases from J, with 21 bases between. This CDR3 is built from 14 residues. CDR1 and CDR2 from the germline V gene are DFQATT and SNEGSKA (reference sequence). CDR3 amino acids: CSAAHSQGTGGYTF. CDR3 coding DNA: TGCAGTGCTGCACACTCCCAGGGGACGGGCGGCTACACCTTC.

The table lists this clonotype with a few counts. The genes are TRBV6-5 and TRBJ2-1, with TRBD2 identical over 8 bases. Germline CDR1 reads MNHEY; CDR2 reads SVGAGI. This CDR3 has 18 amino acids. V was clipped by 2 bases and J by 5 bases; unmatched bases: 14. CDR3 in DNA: TGTGCCAGCAGTTACGCAAACCTAGCGGGCGGACCCGACAATGAGCAGTTCTTC. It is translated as CASSYANLAGGPDNEQFF.